Shown below are 19 T cell receptor beta chains from a single sample sequenced in a study of cytotoxic CD8 clonotypes in ibrutinib-treated CLL. The data were produced by immunoSEQ multiplex PCR, yet TCRdb's version contains in-frame clones alone and is incomplete. The sample lists about 130,000 clones, about four fifths occurring once. The sequences come from PBMCs, collected after 12 months of ibrutinib treatment. Every receptor here comes from a human donor with chronic lymphocytic leukemia.

The chain carries TRBV11-2 and TRBJ2-7; D is unresolved. Germline V CDR1 and CDR2: SGHAT, FQNNGV. The length of the CDR3 is 12 residues. V dropped 3 bases and J dropped 5 bases, with 8 bases sitting between them. CDR3 nucleotides: TGTGCCAGCAGCTTGGACCCGGACGAGCAGTACTTC. Translation: CASSLDPDEQYF.

The chain recombines TRBV16 with TRBJ2-2, with D perhaps assigned TRBD1 or TRBD2 (5 bases each). Trimming removed 4 bases from V and 4 bases from J, with 13 bases in between. Germline CDR1 is KGHSY and CDR2 is FQNENV. This CDR3 contains 15 residues. The DNA of the CDR3 is TGTGCCAGCAGCCGACGGGGCAGGGCCACCGGGGAGCTGTTTTTT. The encoded protein is CASSRRGRATGELFF.

V is TRBV7-3 and J is TRBJ2-3; 7 positions agree with TRBD2. This CDR3 contains 14 residues. Germline CDR1 is SGHTA and CDR2 is FQGTGA. The V and J ends lost 2 bases and 2 bases, in that order; junction bases with no gene match: 1. The CDR3 here is CASSLGGDTDTQYF. CDR3 DNA sequence: TGTGCCAGCAGCTTAGGGGGGGACACAGATACGCAGTATTTT.

The CDR3 loop is CASSLTSGRAAGETQYF. Written as DNA, the CDR3 is TGTGCCAGCAGCCTGACTAGCGGGAGGGCTGCGGGAGAGACCCAGTACTTC. This chain links TRBV9 with TRBJ2-5; 14 bases line up with TRBD2. The CDR3 has 17 residues. Germline V CDR1 and CDR2: SGDLS, YYNGEE. The V segment lost 4 bases and the J segment 4 bases; nucleotides outside the gene matches: 9.

The chain has TRBV4-2 and TRBJ2-2, with 8 bases aligning to TRBD2. CDR1 LGHNA and CDR2 YNFKEQ come from the germline V gene. This CDR3 spans 13 amino acids. With V trimmed by 3 bases and J by 7 bases, 1 base remained unmatched. The CDR3 loop reads CASSHSGDGELFF. For the CDR3, the DNA is TGTGCCAGCAGCCATAGCGGGGACGGGGAGCTGTTTTTT.

V and J are TRBV9 and TRBJ2-7; D ambiguous. The CDR3 consists of 14 residues. The ends were cut back, 1 base at V and 7 bases at J, with 15 bases in the middle. CDR1 and CDR2 (germline): SGDLS, YYNGEE. The CDR3 nucleotides read TGTGCCAGCAGCGTAAGTACCGCCCCTGGGGAGCAGTACTTC. Amino acid sequence: CASSVSTAPGEQYF.

The rearrangement uses TRBV6-5 and TRBJ2-1; 9 nucleotides align to TRBD2. The CDR3 has 14 residues. Per the germline V gene, CDR1 is MNHEY and CDR2 is SVGAGI. V lost 7 bases, J lost 5 bases, and 6 bases stayed unmatched. This CDR3 is CASKTGTSHNEQFF. In DNA form, the CDR3 reads TGTGCCAGCAAAACCGGGACTAGCCACAATGAGCAGTTCTTC.

The J gene is TRBJ1-2, the V gene TRBV7-3; D gene ambiguous. Germline CDR1 SGHTA, CDR2 FQGTGA. Trimming cost V 0 bases and J 4 bases, with 9 bases left between them. The CDR3 is 14 amino acids. The CDR3 loop reads CASSLTPSSYGYTF. The DNA for the CDR3 is TGTGCCAGCAGCTTAACCCCTTCGAGCTATGGCTACACCTTC.

The CDR3 DNA reads as TGTGCCAGCCGTGCCGGGGTCGGGGAGACCCAGTACTTC. It is translated as CASRAGVGETQYF. The chain has TRBV5-4 and TRBJ2-5; D is perhaps TRBD2 (5 bases). V lost 7 bases to trimming and J lost 5 bases, with 15 bases between them. In germline, CDR1 is SGHNT, CDR2 YYREEE (reference sequence). CDR3 length equals 13 residues.

This chain connects TRBV7-8 to TRBJ2-7; D remains ambiguous. V gave up 3 bases and J gave up 5 bases, with 5 bases separating them. Looked up from germline, CDR1 is SGHVS and CDR2 is FQNEAQ. There are 11 residues in the CDR3. The CDR3 DNA reads TGTGCCAGCAGCTTTTCACACGAGCAGTACTTC. Translated: CASSFSHEQYF.

This rearrangement joins TRBV7-2 to TRBJ1-4; D is possibly TRBD1 (5 bases). Germline V gene lookup returns CDR1 SGHTA and CDR2 FQGNSA. The CDR3 has 15 amino acids. The V gene lost 0 bases and the J gene lost 7 bases, with 12 bases spanning the gap. CDR3 in amino acids: CASSLALSQGEKLFF. As DNA, the CDR3 is TGTGCCAGCAGCTTAGCGCTAAGCCAGGGTGAAAAACTGTTTTTT.

This clone was seen a handful of times. This CDR3 is CASGPRGLAGVGELFF. As DNA, the CDR3 is TGTGCCAGCGGACCCAGAGGACTAGCGGGAGTCGGGGAGCTGTTTTTT. The gene calls are TRBV7-9 and TRBJ2-2; 13 nucleotides match TRBD2. The CDR3 covers 16 residues. Trimming removed 8 bases from V and 7 bases from J; junction bases left unmatched: 10. From germline, CDR1 is SEHNR and CDR2 FQNEAQ (reference sequence).

J is TRBJ1-3 and V is TRBV4-1; D not certain. Germline assignment: CDR1 MGHRA and CDR2 YSYEKL. This CDR3 spans 16 amino acids. V was trimmed by 0 bases and J by 0 bases, leaving 9 bases between them. This CDR3 reads CASSQEAYTSGNTIYF. The CDR3 coding sequence is TGCGCCAGCAGCCAAGAAGCGTATACCTCTGGAAACACCATATATTTT.

CDR3 bases: TGTGCCTGGAGGACAGGGGGGGTGAACACTGAAGCTTTCTTT. Translated: CAWRTGGVNTEAFF. V and J are TRBV30 and TRBJ1-1; 9 positions match TRBD1. This CDR3 spans 14 amino acids. V lost 3 bases, J lost 0 bases, and 2 bases stayed unmatched. Germline V CDR1 and CDR2: GTSNPN, SVGIG (reference sequence).

This clone was recorded once. The chain recombines TRBV10-2 with TRBJ1-1; D not resolved. V was pared by 0 bases and J by 10 bases, with 12 bases between. CDR3 size: 13 residues. Germline CDR1 WSHSY, CDR2 SAAADI. This chain's CDR3 is CASSESREVRAFF. For the CDR3, the DNA is TGCGCCAGCAGTGAGTCGAGAGAAGTCCGAGCTTTCTTT.

The CDR3, as DNA: TGTGCCAGTAGTCCGCGACGCTCCTACAATGAGCAGTTCTTC. It translates to CASSPRRSYNEQFF. The rearrangement links TRBV19 to TRBJ2-1; D is undetermined. Germline V gene lookup returns CDR1 LNHDA and CDR2 SQIVND (reference sequence). This CDR3 spans 14 amino acids. Deletions cut 5 bases from V and 0 bases from J, with 8 bases between.

The chain couples TRBV10-1 to TRBJ2-2; D is uncertain. The CDR3 is 14 residues long. Germline V gene sequence: CDR1 WNHNN, CDR2 SYGVQD (reference sequence). Deletions cut 0 bases from V and 1 base from J, with 3 bases between. Written as DNA, the CDR3 is TGCGCCAGCAGTGAGTCGGTGAACACCGGGGAGCTGTTTTTT. It is translated as CASSESVNTGELFF.

This chain links TRBV6-6 with TRBJ2-3; no reliable D call. V shed 6 bases and J shed 1 base, with 8 bases lying between them. Germline V CDR1 and CDR2: MNHNY, SVGAGI (reference sequence). This CDR3 contains 13 residues. Here the CDR3 DNA reads TGTGCCAGCAGGGAAGGAGGCACAGATACGCAGTATTTT. Residues: CASREGGTDTQYF.

The chain uses TRBV30 and TRBJ2-1; D may be TRBD2 (5 bases). Trimming cost V 0 bases and J 9 bases, with 12 bases left between them. The CDR3 loop spans 13 amino acids. In germline, CDR1 is GTSNPN, CDR2 SVGIG (reference sequence). The CDR3 region is CAWSVLLRGEQFF. CDR3 DNA sequence: TGTGCCTGGAGTGTACTTCTTCGGGGTGAGCAGTTCTTC.